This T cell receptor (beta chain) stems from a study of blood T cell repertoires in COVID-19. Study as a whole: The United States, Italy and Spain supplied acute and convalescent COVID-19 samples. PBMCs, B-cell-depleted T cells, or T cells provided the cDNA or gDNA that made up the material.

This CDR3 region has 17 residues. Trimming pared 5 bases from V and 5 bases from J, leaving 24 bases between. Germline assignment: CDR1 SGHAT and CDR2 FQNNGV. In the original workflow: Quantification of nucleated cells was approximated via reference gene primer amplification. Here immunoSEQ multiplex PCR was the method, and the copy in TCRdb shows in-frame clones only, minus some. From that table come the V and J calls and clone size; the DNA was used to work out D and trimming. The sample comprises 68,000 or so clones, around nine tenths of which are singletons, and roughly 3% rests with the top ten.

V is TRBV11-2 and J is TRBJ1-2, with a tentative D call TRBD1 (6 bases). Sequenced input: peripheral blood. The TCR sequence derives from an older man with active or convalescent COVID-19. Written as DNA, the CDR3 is TGTGCCAGCAGCCAAGCCCCGGGGGGGGCCCTCACGTATGGCTACACCTTC. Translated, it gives CASSQAPGGALTYGYTF. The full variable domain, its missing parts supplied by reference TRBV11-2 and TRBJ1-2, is EAGVAQSPRYKIIEKRQSVAFWCNPISGHATLYWYQQILGQGPKLLIQFQNNGVVDDSQLPKDRFSAERLKGVDSTLKIQPAKLEDSAVYLCASSQAPGGALTYGYTFGSGTRLTVV.